This TCR beta chain appears in the sequencing data of a study of T cells after yellow fever vaccination. Study-wide context: Low-cell-number fractions underwent preparation using SMART-Seq v4 Ultra Low Input.

In its sample, this clonotype was seen a few times. The CDR3 extends over 15 amino acids. Trimming shortened V by 0 bases and J by 2 bases, and 10 bases separated the two germline ends. The germline V gene has CDR1 MGHRA and CDR2 YSYEKL. A process of 5'RACE template switching, which added a universal primer site and UMIs, was used to make TCR cDNA. TCRdb analysed the 5' RACE reads with MiXCR anew, one entry per CDR3 protein. The table shows about 58,000 distinct CDR3 sequences, with about 5% occurring only once. Overall study findings and caveats: It was the secondary response that reached its peak faster, day 5 versus 15, but it was weaker. Post-booster repertoires again held most primary-vaccination clones (96% CD4, roughly 90% CD8).

This sample comprised PBMCs, either bulk or a sorted T-cell subset (CD4+, CD8+, memory, or dextramer-sorted; not recorded which), obtained on the day of the yellow fever booster vaccination. This rearrangement joins TRBV4-1 to TRBJ1-2; weak D call: TRBD1 (6 bases). The sequence was obtained from a man younger than 35 who received the YFV17D yellow fever vaccine. The CDR3 sequence is CASSQESGGNYGYTF. Here the CDR3 DNA reads TGCGCCAGCAGCCAAGAATCCGGGGGCAACTATGGCTACACCTTC.